The rows below give T cell receptor beta chains drawn from one sample of a study of blood T cell repertoires in COVID-19. The method was immunoSEQ multiplex PCR; TCRdb's version includes in-frame clones alone and lacks a portion of them. The table lists some 57,000 clones, about nine tenths of them singletons, with approximately 5.5% in the top ten. Sequencing was carried out using peripheral blood. Source of these receptors: a human donor in a cohort sampled during active COVID-19. Each CDR3 is given with its conserved first and last residue. D genes are given only for firm matches. Only some rows state a clone size, as once, few, many or a class for expanded clones.

>TRBJ1-5|-|TRBV6-5|-
TGTGCCAGCAGTTACGACGGGACACCTAATCAGCCCCAGCATTTT
CASSYDGTPNQPQHF
>TRBJ2-5|-|TRBV24-1|TRBD1
TGTGCCACCAGACAAACCGGGACAGGGAAGGAGACCCAGTACTTC
CATRQTGTGKETQYF
>TRBJ2-3|-|TRBV12-3/TRBV12-4|-
TGTGCCAGCAAAGTTTTTGGGGAAGGGGGGCAGTATTTT
CASKVFGEGGQYF
>TRBJ1-1|-|TRBV18|-
TGTGCCAGCTCACCACGCCAGGGCGGTGGGGTTGGTGAAGCTTTCTTT
CASSPRQGGGVGEAFF
>TRBJ2-4|once|TRBV7-2|TRBD2
TGTGCCAGCACCCTCCTCAGTGCGGGGGACATTCAGTACTTC
CASTLLSAGDIQYF
>TRBJ2-1|-|TRBV9|TRBD2
TGTGCCAGCAGCCGCACTAGCGGGGCCGACAATGAGCAGTTCTTC
CASSRTSGADNEQFF
>TRBJ1-3|-|TRBV12-3/TRBV12-4|-
TGTGCCAGCAGTTTATTCCCCGGGGACAATGGTTTT
CASSLFPGDNGF
>TRBJ1-2|-|TRBV5-1|-
TGCGCCAGCAGCTTCTCAGGGATGGGCTACACCTTC
CASSFSGMGYTF
>TRBJ2-5|-|TRBV30|TRBD2
TGTGCCTGGAGTGCCGGACTAGCGGGGGGAGAGACCCAGTACTTC
CAWSAGLAGGETQYF
>TRBJ2-7|-|TRBV7-2|-
TGTGCCAGCAGCTTAGCGGCTAGCGTCTACGAGCAGTACTTC
CASSLAASVYEQYF
>TRBJ1-1|few|TRBV7-9|-
TGTGCCAGCAGGATCGGCAGGGAGGAAACTGAAGCTTTCTTT
CASRIGREETEAFF
>TRBJ2-5|-|TRBV7-3|-
TGTGCCAGCAGCCCCAACAGAGAAGAGACCCAGTACTTC
CASSPNREETQYF
>TRBJ2-1|-|TRBV19|TRBD2
TGTGCCAGTAGTAGACGGACTAGCGGGAGCGGTTCTCATGAGCAGTTCTTC
CASSRRTSGSGSHEQFF
>TRBJ2-5|-|TRBV5-1|TRBD2
TGCGCCAGCAGCTTGCAACCTAGCGGCCTACAAGAGACCCAGTACTTC
CASSLQPSGLQETQYF
>TRBJ2-1|-|TRBV6-5|-
TGTGCCAGCAGTTACGCCCTACCAAATGAGCAGTTCTTC
CASSYALPNEQFF
>TRBJ2-5|-|TRBV5-1|-
TGCGCCAGCAGTACAGGGTTTGGGGAGACCCAGTACTTC
CASSTGFGETQYF
>TRBJ1-2|once|TRBV7-9|TRBD1
TGTGCCAGCAGCTTAGCGAAAGGGACAGCCTATGGCTACACCTTC
CASSLAKGTAYGYTF
>TRBJ2-7|-|TRBV14|TRBD2
TGTGCCAGCAGCCAAGATCTGGTGGCTAGCGGTGACGAGCAGTACTTC
CASSQDLVASGDEQYF
>TRBJ2-7|-|TRBV18|TRBD1
TGTGCCAGCTCACGGGGACAGGGGGCCGTAGCATACGAGCAGTACTTC
CASSRGQGAVAYEQYF
>TRBJ1-2|few|TRBV5-1|TRBD1
TGCGCCAGCAGCTTGGCAGGGACAGGGGGCGAAGGCTACACCTTC
CASSLAGTGGEGYTF
>TRBJ1-2|-|TRBV6-5|TRBD1
TGTGCCACCACAAACACAGGGGGCATCGGCTATGGCTACACCTTC
CATTNTGGIGYGYTF
>TRBJ2-7|-|TRBV3-1/TRBV3-2|-
TGTGCCAGCAGCCAAACGGGTTTATACTACGAGCAGTACTTC
CASSQTGLYYEQYF
>TRBJ2-7|-|TRBV27|TRBD1
TGTGCCAGCAGTTTAAGGGGACAGGGTTACGAGCAGTACTTC
CASSLRGQGYEQYF
>TRBJ2-6|-|TRBV15|-
TGTGCCACCAGCAGAGAGACTTACTCTGGGGCCAACGTCCTGACTTTC
CATSRETYSGANVLTF
>TRBJ2-2|-|TRBV5-1|-
TGCGCCAGCAGCTTGCAGAGGACCGGGGAGCTGTTTTTT
CASSLQRTGELFF
>TRBJ1-2|-|TRBV7-8|TRBD1
TGTGCCAGCAGCGCTACCGGGACAGGGCCATATGGCTACACCTTC
CASSATGTGPYGYTF
>TRBJ1-1|-|TRBV4-1|-
TGCGCCAGCAGCCAAGACCCAGGGTTGCCTTCGGCCTTCTTT
CASSQDPGLPSAFF
>TRBJ1-1|-|TRBV11-2|-
TGTGCCGCAAAGTCGACAGCGAACACTGAAGCTTTCTTT
CAAKSTANTEAFF
>TRBJ1-5|-|TRBV21-1|-
TGTGCCAGCAGCAAATTGCTATCTCTGGACAGGGATTATAGCAATCAGCCCCAGCATTTT
CASSKLLSLDRDYSNQPQHF
>TRBJ2-3|-|TRBV9|TRBD2
TGTGCCAGCAGCACCCATATGACCAGACTAGCGGGGGGGTGGCTCGGCACAGATACGCAGTATTTT
CASSTHMTRLAGGWLGTDTQYF
>TRBJ2-7|-|TRBV29-1|TRBD1
TGCAGCGTTGAACAAAAGGGACAGGCCACCTACGAGCAGTACTTC
CSVEQKGQATYEQYF
>TRBJ2-7|-|TRBV29-1|-
TGCAGCGTTGAGGGCACCTCCTACGAGCAGTACTTC
CSVEGTSYEQYF
>TRBJ1-4|-|TRBV4-2|TRBD1
TGTGCCAGCAGCCAGATGGGTCTGCGGGAAACAGGGGGTAAACTGTTTTTT
CASSQMGLRETGGKLFF
>TRBJ2-1|-|TRBV7-9|-
TGTGCCAGCAGCTTGCGGGAACCCTACAATGAGCAGTTCTTC
CASSLREPYNEQFF
>TRBJ2-5|-|TRBV3-1/TRBV3-2|-
TGTGCCAGCAGCCAAGTAAACGGGAGATCCGGAGAGACCCAGTACTTC
CASSQVNGRSGETQYF
>TRBJ2-7|-|TRBV4-3|TRBD1
TGCGCCAGCAGCCAAGGTGCAGGGGGCGGACTCAACTACGAGCAGTACTTC
CASSQGAGGGLNYEQYF
>TRBJ1-1|-|TRBV2|-
TGTGCCAGCACGGCAGGGGACACGAACACTGAAGCTTTCTTT
CASTAGDTNTEAFF